This T cell receptor beta chain emerged from a study of liver allograft versus peripheral blood T cells. Study-wide context: Comparing T cell receptor repertoires in transplanted livers with those in recipients' peripheral blood was part of the design. Findings and caveats of the study: Peripheral blood T cell receptor repertoires reportedly differed from those found within liver allografts.

This CDR3 spans 14 amino acids. Germline V CDR1 and CDR2: SQVTM, ANQGSEA. Trimming cost V 3 bases and J 7 bases; bases outside gene matches: 11. In its sample, this clonotype ranks as medium-sized. The antigen is not known. TCRdb processed the reads anew with MiXCR; each CDR3 protein has one entry. The table lists over 10,000 distinct CDR3 sequences, roughly 28% of them singletons. The chain carries TRBV29-1 and TRBJ2-7, with 8 bases aligning to TRBD2. This receptor was obtained from a human patient who had a liver transplant. Some T cells may be the graft donor's. CDR3 sequence (DNA): TGCAGCGTTGACAGAGGTTTGGGGACTAGGGAGCAGTACTTC. Encoded protein: CSVDRGLGTREQYF.